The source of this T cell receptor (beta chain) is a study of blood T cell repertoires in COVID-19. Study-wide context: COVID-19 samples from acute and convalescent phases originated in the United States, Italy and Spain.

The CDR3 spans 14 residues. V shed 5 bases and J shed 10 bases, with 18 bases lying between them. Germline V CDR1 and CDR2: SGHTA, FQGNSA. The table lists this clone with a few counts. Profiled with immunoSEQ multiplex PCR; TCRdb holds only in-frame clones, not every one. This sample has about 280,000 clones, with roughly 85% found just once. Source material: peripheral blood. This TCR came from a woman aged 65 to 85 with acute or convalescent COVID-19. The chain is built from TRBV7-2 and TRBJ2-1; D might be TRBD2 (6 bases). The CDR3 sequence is CASSPPPGLSEQFF. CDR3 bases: TGTGCCAGCAGCCCCCCCCCGGGACTTTCGGAGCAGTTCTTC.